The rows below give T cell receptor beta chains drawn from one sample of a study of long-term antiretroviral therapy in people with HIV. This table comes from immunoSEQ multiplex PCR, and its TCRdb copy is limited to in-frame clones, with some not included. The sample holds more than 20,000 clones, roughly 85% seen once. The source was unsorted PBMCs, collected 2.4 to 2.5 years after starting antiretroviral therapy. The receptors shown here come from a middle-aged man with HIV. Each CDR3 is given with its conserved first and last residue. D genes are given only for firm matches. For some rows the clone size is stated as once, few or many, or as a class when expanded; others skip it.

.	TRBJ2-7	TRBD1	TRBV5-1	TGCGCCAGCAGCTTGTTCGGGACAGAAAACTACGAGCAGTACTTC	CASSLFGTENYEQYF
.	TRBJ2-5	.	TRBV4-3	TGCGCCAGCAGCCAAGATATTCTTTGGGGGAAACAAGAGACCCAGTACTTC	CASSQDILWGKQETQYF
.	TRBJ2-1	TRBD2	TRBV9	TGTGCCAGCAGCACCTCGACTAGCGGGTCCTACAATGAGCAGTTCTTC	CASSTSTSGSYNEQFF
.	TRBJ2-7	.	TRBV5-8	TGTGCCAGCAGCTGGCCGGGACCGGGGTCTTACGAGCAGTACTTC	CASSWPGPGSYEQYF
few	TRBJ2-1	TRBD2	TRBV10-2	TGCGCCAGCAGTATAGCGGGGATGAATGAGCAGTTCTTC	CASSIAGMNEQFF
.	TRBJ1-2	TRBD1	TRBV5-4	TGTGCCAGCAGCTTGAACAGGGGCTATGGCTACACCTTC	CASSLNRGYGYTF
.	TRBJ2-5	TRBD2	TRBV6-6	TGTGCCAGCAGTTCTTTTCTAGCGGGGGGGACGGAGACCCAGTACTTC	CASSSFLAGGTETQYF
.	TRBJ2-7	TRBD1	TRBV7-8	TGTGCCAGCAGCTTGACAGGGTTGTACAACGAGCAGTACTTC	CASSLTGLYNEQYF
once	TRBJ1-2	TRBD1	TRBV12-5	TGTGCTAGTGGCCCCTCCTTACAGGGGGAAAGTAGTGGCTACACCTTC	CASGPSLQGESSGYTF
.	TRBJ2-2	.	TRBV19	TGTGCCAGTAGTACCGACCCGTCATTCGGGGCCACCGGGGAGCTGTTTTTT	CASSTDPSFGATGELFF
.	TRBJ2-3	.	TRBV5-1	TGCGCCAGCAGCTGGTCTGGCACAGATACGCAGTATTTT	CASSWSGTDTQYF
.	TRBJ1-3	.	TRBV11-2	TGTGCCAGCAATAGGGGGTCTGGAAACACCATATATTTT	CASNRGSGNTIYF
.	TRBJ1-5	TRBD1	TRBV11-2	TGTGCCAGCAGCTTGGGGACAGAGCAGAATCAGCCCCAGCATTTT	CASSLGTEQNQPQHF
.	TRBJ2-3	TRBD1	TRBV29-1	TGCAGCGCTGACAGGGTTATTGGCACAGATACGCAGTATTTT	CSADRVIGTDTQYF
.	TRBJ2-5	TRBD2	TRBV7-2	TGTGCCAGCAGCTCGGGACTAGCGGGGGGACAAGAGACCCAGTACTTC	CASSSGLAGGQETQYF
.	TRBJ2-1	TRBD2	TRBV11-1	TGTGCCAGCAGCCCCCCGGGACTAGCGGGGGGGGTACCCTACAATGAGCAGTTCTTC	CASSPPGLAGGVPYNEQFF
.	TRBJ1-1	TRBD1	TRBV19	TGTGCCAGTAGGCCACAGGGGGGCACTGAAGCTTTCTTT	CASRPQGGTEAFF
.	TRBJ2-2	TRBD2	TRBV19	TGTGCCAGTAGTACAGCGGGGCTGACCGGGGAGCTGTTTTTT	CASSTAGLTGELFF
.	TRBJ1-1	.	TRBV2	TGTGCCAGCAGGAACCCCGAGCTGAACACTGAAGCTTTCTTT	CASRNPELNTEAFF
.	TRBJ2-3	.	TRBV19	TGTGCCAGTAGTATACGGTGGAGCACAGATACGCAGTATTTT	CASSIRWSTDTQYF
.	TRBJ2-3	TRBD1	TRBV7-9	TGTGCCAGCAGCGCCGACAGGGGGCAAGTAGATACGCAGTATTTT	CASSADRGQVDTQYF
.	TRBJ2-7	.	TRBV27	TGTGCCAGCAGTCAGGGCTACGAGCAGTACTTC	CASSQGYEQYF
.	TRBJ2-7	.	TRBV25-1	TGTGCCAGCAGGCTGGGTCTTGGGAGCGAGCAGTACTTC	CASRLGLGSEQYF
.	TRBJ1-3	.	TRBV6-1	TGTGCCAGCAGGGACATTAACTCTGGAAACACCATATATTTT	CASRDINSGNTIYF
.	TRBJ2-4	TRBD1	TRBV29-1	TGCAGCGTTGAATGGACAGGGACAGCCAAAAACATTCAGTACTTC	CSVEWTGTAKNIQYF
.	TRBJ2-2	.	TRBV28	TGTGCCAGCAGTTTAACCCTTCGAACACCCGCCGGGGAGCTGTTTTTT	CASSLTLRTPAGELFF
once	TRBJ2-7	TRBD1	TRBV28	TGTGCCAGCAGCCGGGACAGCTCCTACGAGCAGTACTTC	CASSRDSSYEQYF
.	TRBJ2-1	.	TRBV7-9	TGTGCCAGCAGCTTAAAGGGCAGCTACAATGAGCAGTTCTTC	CASSLKGSYNEQFF
.	TRBJ1-1	TRBD1	TRBV27	TGTGCCAGCATCCCCAGGGGGCTTTACACTGAAGCTTTCTTT	CASIPRGLYTEAFF
.	TRBJ2-2	.	TRBV5-4	TGTGCCAGCAGCTTGAGAACAGAACCCACCGGGGAGCTGTTTTTT	CASSLRTEPTGELFF
once	TRBJ1-1	TRBD1	TRBV5-4	TGTGCCAGCAGCTTGACAGGGGGGGAGACTGAAGCTTTCTTT	CASSLTGGETEAFF
once	TRBJ2-2	TRBD2	TRBV18	TGTGCCAGCTCACCTGGGACTAGCAATGGCGGGGAGCTGTTTTTT	CASSPGTSNGGELFF